This record covers a single TCR beta chain. The naive CD8 fraction comprised CD45RO-negative cells positively selected for CCR7 and excluded terminally differentiated effector memory CD45RA+ cells. Germline V CDR1 and CDR2: SGHTA, FQGNSA. V shed 6 bases and J shed 0 bases, with 14 bases lying between them. This CDR3 comprises 15 residues. Measured with immunoSEQ multiplex PCR; TCRdb has only the in-frame clones, and not every one. This table has about 1,900,000 clones, roughly 95% appearing once. These data are taken from a study of shared clonotypes between healthy human individuals. This clonotype was sampled from a young man in good health. The sequenced sample was naive CD8+ T cells sorted from blood. The J gene is TRBJ1-1, the V gene TRBV7-2; D unresolved. The CDR3 DNA sequence: TGTGCCAGCAGTCCAATAGTAGGTTTGAACACTGAAGCTTTCTTT. It encodes CASSPIVGLNTEAFF.